The clone carrying this TCR beta chain was counted many times. The data originate from a study of T cells in Graves' hyperthyroidism and ophthalmopathy. Study details: Before any treatment, at initial diagnosis, peripheral blood was collected.

Diagnosis of hyperthyroidism was new in patients aged 18 to 65, and its duration was under 2 months. Every diagnosis used clinical symptoms, serum thyroxine and TRAb, thyroid ultrasound and orbital computed tomography. RNA transcripts were the template for amplifying TCR beta CDR3 regions. The HTBI set primed first-round TCR CDR3 RT-PCR. TCRdb reprocessed the multiplex PCR reads with MiXCR, giving one entry per CDR3 protein. The repertoire has some 760,000 distinct CDR3 sequences, approximately 14% of them found once; the top ten carry 9.5% to 13%. This receptor was obtained from a woman younger than 30 with Graves' hyperthyroidism. Sequenced: blood.

This CDR3 reads CASTRDSSEQFF. The CDR3 DNA is TGTGCCAGCACCCGGGATTCTTCAGAGCAGTTCTTC. This chain joins TRBV2 and TRBJ2-1; D is possibly TRBD2 (5 bases). Germline V CDR1 and CDR2: SNHLY, FYNNEI. This CDR3 spans 12 amino acids. Trimming pared 7 bases from V and 10 bases from J, leaving 14 bases between. Full variable domain (remainder filled in from reference TRBV2 and TRBJ2-1): EPEVTQTPSHQVTQMGQEVILRCVPISNHLYFYWYRQILGQKVEFLVSFYNNEISEKSEIFDDQFSVERPDGSNFTLKIRSTKLEDSAMYFCASTRDSSEQFFGPGTRLTVL.